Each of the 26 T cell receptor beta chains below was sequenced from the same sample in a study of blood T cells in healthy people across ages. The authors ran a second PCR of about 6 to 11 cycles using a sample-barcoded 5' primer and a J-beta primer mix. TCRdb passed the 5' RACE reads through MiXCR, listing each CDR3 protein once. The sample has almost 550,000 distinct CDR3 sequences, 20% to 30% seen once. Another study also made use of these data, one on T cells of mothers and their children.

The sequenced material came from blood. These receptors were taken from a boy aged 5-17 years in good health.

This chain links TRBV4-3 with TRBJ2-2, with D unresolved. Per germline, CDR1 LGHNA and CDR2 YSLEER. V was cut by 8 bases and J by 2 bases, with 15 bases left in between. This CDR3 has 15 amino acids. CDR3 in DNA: TGCGCCAGCCGCTATGCGCTTGCCAACACCGGGGAGCTGTTTTTT. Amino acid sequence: CASRYALANTGELFF.

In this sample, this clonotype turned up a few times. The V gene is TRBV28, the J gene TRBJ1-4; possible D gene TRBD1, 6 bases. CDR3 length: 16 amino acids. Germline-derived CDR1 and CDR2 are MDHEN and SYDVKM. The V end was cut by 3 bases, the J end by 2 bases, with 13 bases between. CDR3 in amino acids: CASSFIGRGTNEKLFF. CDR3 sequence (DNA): TGTGCCAGCAGTTTTATTGGCAGGGGTACTAATGAAAAACTGTTTTTT. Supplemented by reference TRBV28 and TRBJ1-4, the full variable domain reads DVKVTQSSRYLVKRTGEKVFLECVQDMDHENMFWYRQDPGLGLRLIYFSYDVKMKEKGDIPEGYSVSREKKERFSLILESASTNQTSMYLCASSFIGRGTNEKLFFGSGTQLSVL.

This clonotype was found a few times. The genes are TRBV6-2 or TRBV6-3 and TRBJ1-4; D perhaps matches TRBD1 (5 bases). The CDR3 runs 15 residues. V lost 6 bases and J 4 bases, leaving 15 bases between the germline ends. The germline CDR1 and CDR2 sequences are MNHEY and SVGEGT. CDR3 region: CASRHPTDLNEKLFF. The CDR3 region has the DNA TGTGCCAGCAGACATCCGACAGACCTTAATGAAAAACTGTTTTTT.

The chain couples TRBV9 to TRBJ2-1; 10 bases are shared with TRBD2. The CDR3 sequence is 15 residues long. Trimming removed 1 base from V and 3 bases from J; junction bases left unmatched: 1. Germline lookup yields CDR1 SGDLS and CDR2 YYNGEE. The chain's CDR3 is CASSVTSGDYNEQFF. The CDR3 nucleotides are TGTGCCAGCAGCGTAACTAGCGGGGACTACAATGAGCAGTTCTTC.

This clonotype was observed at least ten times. As DNA, the CDR3 is TGTGCCAGCAGCGTTAACAGGGATGGCTACACCTTC. It is translated as CASSVNRDGYTF. This chain connects TRBV9 to TRBJ1-2; weak D call: TRBD1 (6 bases). V was shortened by 2 bases and J by 6 bases, with 8 bases between the two germline ends. The CDR3 length is 12 residues. The germline gives CDR1 SGDLS, CDR2 YYNGEE.

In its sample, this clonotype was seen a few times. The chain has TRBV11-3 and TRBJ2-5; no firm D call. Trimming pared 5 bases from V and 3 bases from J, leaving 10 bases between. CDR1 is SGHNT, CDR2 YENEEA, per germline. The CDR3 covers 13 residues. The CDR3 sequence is CASSDRAKETQYF. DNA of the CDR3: TGTGCCAGCAGCGACCGGGCTAAAGAGACCCAGTACTTC.

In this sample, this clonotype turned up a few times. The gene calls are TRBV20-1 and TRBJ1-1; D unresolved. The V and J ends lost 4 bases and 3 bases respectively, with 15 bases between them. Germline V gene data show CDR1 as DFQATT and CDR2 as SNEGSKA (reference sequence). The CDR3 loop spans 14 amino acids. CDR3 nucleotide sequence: TGCAGTGCTACCCCCCCCACAGCATACACTGAAGCTTTCTTT. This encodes CSATPPTAYTEAFF.

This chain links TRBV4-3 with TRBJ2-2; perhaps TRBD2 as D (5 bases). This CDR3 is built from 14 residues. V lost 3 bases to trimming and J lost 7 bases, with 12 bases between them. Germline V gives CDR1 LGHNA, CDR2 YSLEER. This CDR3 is CASSHVRVNGELFF. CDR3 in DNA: TGCGCCAGCAGCCACGTGAGGGTGAACGGGGAGCTGTTTTTT.

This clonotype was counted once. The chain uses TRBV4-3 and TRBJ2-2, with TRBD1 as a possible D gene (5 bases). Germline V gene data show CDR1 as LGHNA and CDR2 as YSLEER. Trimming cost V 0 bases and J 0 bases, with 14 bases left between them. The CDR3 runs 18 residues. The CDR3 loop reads CASSQEVGKTANTGELFF. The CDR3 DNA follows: TGCGCCAGCAGCCAAGAAGTCGGCAAGACAGCGAACACCGGGGAGCTGTTTTTT.

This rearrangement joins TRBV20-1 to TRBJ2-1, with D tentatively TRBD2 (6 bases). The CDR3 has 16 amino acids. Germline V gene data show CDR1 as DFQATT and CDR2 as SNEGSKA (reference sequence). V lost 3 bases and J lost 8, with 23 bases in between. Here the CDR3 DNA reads TGCAGTGCTAGGGGGCGGGTAACGGGAGTATATGATGAGCAGTTCTTC. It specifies CSARGRVTGVYDEQFF.

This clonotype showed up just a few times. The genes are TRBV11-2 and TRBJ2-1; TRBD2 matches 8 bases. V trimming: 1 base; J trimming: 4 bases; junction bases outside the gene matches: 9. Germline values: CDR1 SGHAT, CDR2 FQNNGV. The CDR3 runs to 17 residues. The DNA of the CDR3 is TGTGCCAGCAGCTTAGTCCCTACTAGCGGAACGTACAATGAGCAGTTCTTC. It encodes CASSLVPTSGTYNEQFF.

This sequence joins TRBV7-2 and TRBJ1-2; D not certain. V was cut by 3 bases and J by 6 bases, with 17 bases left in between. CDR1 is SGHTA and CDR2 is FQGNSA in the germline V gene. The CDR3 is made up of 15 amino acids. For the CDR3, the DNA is TGTGCCAGCAGCTTGGGTGTGACGTCCTACAATGGCTACACCTTC. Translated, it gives CASSLGVTSYNGYTF.

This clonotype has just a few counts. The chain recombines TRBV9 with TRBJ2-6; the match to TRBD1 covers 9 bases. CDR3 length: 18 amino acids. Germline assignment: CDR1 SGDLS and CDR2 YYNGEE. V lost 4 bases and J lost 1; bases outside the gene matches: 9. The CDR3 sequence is CASSPRRTGASGANVLTF. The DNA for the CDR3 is TGTGCCAGCAGCCCACGACGGACAGGGGCTTCTGGGGCCAACGTCCTGACTTTC.

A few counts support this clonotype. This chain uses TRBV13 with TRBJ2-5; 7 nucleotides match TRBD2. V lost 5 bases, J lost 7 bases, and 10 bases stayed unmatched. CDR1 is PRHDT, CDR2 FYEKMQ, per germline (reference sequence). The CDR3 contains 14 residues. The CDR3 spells CASSLGTGGTTQYF. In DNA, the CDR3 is TGTGCCAGCAGCCTCGGGACGGGGGGTACGACCCAGTACTTC.

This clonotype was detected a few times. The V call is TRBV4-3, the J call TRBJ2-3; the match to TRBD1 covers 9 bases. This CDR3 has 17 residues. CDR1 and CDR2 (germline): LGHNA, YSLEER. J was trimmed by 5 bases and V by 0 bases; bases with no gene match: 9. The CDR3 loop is CASSQEGRTGEGDTQYF. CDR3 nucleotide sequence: TGCGCCAGCAGCCAAGAAGGAAGGACAGGGGAAGGAGATACGCAGTATTTT.

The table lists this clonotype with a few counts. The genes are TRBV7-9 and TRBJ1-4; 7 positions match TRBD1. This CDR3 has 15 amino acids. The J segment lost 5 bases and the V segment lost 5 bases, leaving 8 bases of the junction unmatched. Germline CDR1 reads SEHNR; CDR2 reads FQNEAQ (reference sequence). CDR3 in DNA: TGTGCCAGCAGCGTCCAGACAGGGTTCAATGAAAAACTGTTTTTT. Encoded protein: CASSVQTGFNEKLFF.

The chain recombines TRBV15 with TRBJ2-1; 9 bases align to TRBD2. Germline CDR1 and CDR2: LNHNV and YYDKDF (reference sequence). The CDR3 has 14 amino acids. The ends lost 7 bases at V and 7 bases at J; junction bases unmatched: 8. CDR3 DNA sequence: TGTGCCACCACCGGGCGGGGGGGTGAAAATGAGCAGTTCTTC. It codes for CATTGRGGENEQFF.

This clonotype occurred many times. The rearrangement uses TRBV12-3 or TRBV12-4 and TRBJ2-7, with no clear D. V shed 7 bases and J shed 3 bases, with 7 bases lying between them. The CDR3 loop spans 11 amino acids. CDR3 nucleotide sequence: TGTGCCAGCAACATGAACTACGAGCAGTACTTC. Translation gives CASNMNYEQYF.

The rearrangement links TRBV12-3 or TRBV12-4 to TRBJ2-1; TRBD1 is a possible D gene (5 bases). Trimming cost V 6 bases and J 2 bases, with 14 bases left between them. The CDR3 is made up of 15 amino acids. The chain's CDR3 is CASSSRSGPYNEQFF. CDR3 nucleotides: TGTGCCAGCAGCTCTCGGTCAGGGCCCTACAATGAGCAGTTCTTC.

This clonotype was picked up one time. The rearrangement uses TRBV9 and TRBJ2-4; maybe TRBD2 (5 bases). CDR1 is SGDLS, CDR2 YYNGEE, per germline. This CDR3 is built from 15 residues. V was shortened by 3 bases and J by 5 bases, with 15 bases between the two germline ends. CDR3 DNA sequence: TGTGCCAGCAGCGAGCCCGGGTACGGGGAAAACATTCAGTACTTC. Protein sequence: CASSEPGYGENIQYF.

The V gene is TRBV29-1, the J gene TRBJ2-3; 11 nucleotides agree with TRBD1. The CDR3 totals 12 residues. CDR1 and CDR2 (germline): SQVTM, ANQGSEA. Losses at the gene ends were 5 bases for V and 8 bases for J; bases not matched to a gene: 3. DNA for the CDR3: TGCAGCGTTCTGGGACAGGGGGGTACGCAGTATTTT. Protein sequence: CSVLGQGGTQYF.

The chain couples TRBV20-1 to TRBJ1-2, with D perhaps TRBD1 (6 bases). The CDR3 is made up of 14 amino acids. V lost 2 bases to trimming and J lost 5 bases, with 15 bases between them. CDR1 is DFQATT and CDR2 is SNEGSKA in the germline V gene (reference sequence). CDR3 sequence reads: CSARTDRPGYGYTF. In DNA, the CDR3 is TGCAGTGCTAGAACTGACAGGCCAGGGTATGGCTACACCTTC.

The CDR3 nucleotides are TGCAGCACCCGACAGGGGGAGAGCACCGGGGAGCTGTTTTTT. Protein product: CSTRQGESTGELFF. The rearrangement uses TRBV29-1 and TRBJ2-2, with TRBD1 identical over 9 bases. The V segment lost 8 bases and the J segment 4 bases; nucleotides outside the gene matches: 8. CDR1 and CDR2 from the germline V gene are SQVTM and ANQGSEA. CDR3 length: 14 residues.

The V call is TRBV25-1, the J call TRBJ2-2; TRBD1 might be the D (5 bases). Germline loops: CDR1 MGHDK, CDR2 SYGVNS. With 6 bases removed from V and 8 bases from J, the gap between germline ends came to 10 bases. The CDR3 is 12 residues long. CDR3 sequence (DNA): TGTGCCAGCAGGAGAGACAGAGGGGAGCTGTTTTTT. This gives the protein CASRRDRGELFF.

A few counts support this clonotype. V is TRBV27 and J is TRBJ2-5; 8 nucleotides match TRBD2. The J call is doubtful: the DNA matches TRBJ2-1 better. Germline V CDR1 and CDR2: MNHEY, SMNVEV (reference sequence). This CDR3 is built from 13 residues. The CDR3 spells CASSFREGSEQFF. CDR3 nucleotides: TGTGCCAGCAGTTTCCGGGAGGGCAGTGAGCAGTTCTTC.

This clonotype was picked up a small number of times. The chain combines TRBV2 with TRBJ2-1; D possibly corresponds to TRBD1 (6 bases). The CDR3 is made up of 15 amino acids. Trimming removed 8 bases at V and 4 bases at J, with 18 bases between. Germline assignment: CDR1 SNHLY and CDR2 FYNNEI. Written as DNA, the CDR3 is TGTGCCAGCCCCCCGCTGGGACACAAATACAATGAGCAGTTCTTC. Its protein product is CASPPLGHKYNEQFF.